This T cell receptor beta chain was identified during a study of cytomegalovirus exposure and HLA in healthy donors. Whole-study results and caveats: CMV antigen specificity was confirmed in vitro for a few CMV-associated chains. A highly shared variant cluster was judged a likely technical artifact.

The CDR3 extends over 15 amino acids. V gave up 1 base and J gave up 2 bases, with 11 bases separating them. Germline CDR1 is SGHDN and CDR2 is FVKESK. The PCR used 60 Vbeta and 13 Jbeta primers. Libraries were prepared by immunoSEQ multiplex PCR; TCRdb keeps only in-frame clonotypes and omits some of them. The sample yields approximately 190,000 clones, approximately 84% seen once. Remarks on this clone: Its antigen remains unidentified.

The donors were healthy bone marrow donors. The rearrangement links TRBV14 to TRBJ1-2; the D gene is possibly TRBD1 (5 bases). Input material: PBMCs. This clonotype was obtained from a man between 50 and 59 years old in good health and CMV-seronegative. The CDR3 sequence is CASSQAQGWNYGYTF. The CDR3 region has the DNA TGTGCCAGCAGCCAAGCGCAGGGCTGGAACTATGGCTACACCTTC.